This is a list of T cell receptor beta chains from one sample in a study of cytomegalovirus exposure and HLA in healthy donors. Sequenced by immunoSEQ multiplex PCR; TCRdb stores in-frame clones only, minus some. The sample lists 130,000 to 150,000 clones, about 87% occurring once. The sample was PBMCs. The receptor set was obtained from a woman aged 25 to 39 in good health and CMV-seropositive. The CDR3 runs from the conserved cysteine through the conserved F or W. Fields, in order: V gene, clone size, CDR3 protein. The size field is filled for only some rows; it gives once, few, many or a size class.

TRBV5-6 NA CASSSGTSYGYTF
TRBV9 once CASSGSGTEPYEQYF
TRBV15 once CATSRDSDIYEQYF
TRBV9 NA CASSVAGVGYNEQFF
TRBV12-5 NA CASGLVLGTEQETQYF
TRBV28 NA CASSLIQGASGRYEQYF
TRBV5-6 NA CASSWGQGGQPQHF
TRBV6-1 NA CAGTSAGEDTQYF
TRBV28 NA CASSSFSNQPQHF
TRBV4-1 NA CASSWTGGAGNEQFF
TRBV5-4 NA CASSLAGGYTEAFF
TRBV29-1 few CSVLVRGGGYTF
TRBV5-1 once CASSGTSGNTGELFF
TRBV28 NA CASNDRVRYEQYF
TRBV19 NA CASSTWGTANQETQYF
TRBV7-9 NA CASSFPQTGVGEKLFF
TRBV4-1 once CASSGRTSSSYNEQFF
TRBV7-3 NA CASSSAGTGDFTGELFF
TRBV4-1 NA CASSQEGTRLSYEQYF
TRBV27 NA CASSFTGELTEAFF
TRBV6-5 NA CASSFGLAGGNEQFF
TRBV19 once CASSIVGGNKNQPQHF
TRBV6-6 NA CASKDRANGNTIYF
TRBV5-5 once CASSLGPEDTQYF